This T cell receptor (beta chain) was captured by sequencing in a study of early T cells in non-severe SARS-CoV-2 infection. Looking at the study overall: Unsorted whole blood bulk RNA was sequenced, with unpaired chains.

There are a few counts of this clonotype. No antigen is known for it. Points from the study as a whole: Comparison of clonotypes with VDJdb favored anti-spike CD8 responses while missing private and CD4 specificities.

The CDR3 covers 12 residues. V shed 2 bases, J shed 14 bases, and the junction held 9 bases outside the gene matches. Germline V gene lookup returns CDR1 GTSNPN and CDR2 SVGIG (reference sequence). Individual cDNA molecules received unique molecular identifiers during library preparation. A single record per CDR3 protein comes from TCRdb applying MiXCR to the 5' RACE reads. The sample has about 60,000 distinct CDR3 sequences, 10% to 15% seen once. The material sequenced was whole blood. The chain is built from TRBV30 and TRBJ2-1, with 7 bases matching TRBD2. The receptor was isolated from an adult who was a healthcare worker with PCR-confirmed SARS-CoV-2 infection or an uninfected control (not recorded which). CDR3 residues: CAWSLPSGREFF. The CDR3, as DNA: TGTGCCTGGAGTCTACCCTCGGGGAGGGAGTTCTTC.